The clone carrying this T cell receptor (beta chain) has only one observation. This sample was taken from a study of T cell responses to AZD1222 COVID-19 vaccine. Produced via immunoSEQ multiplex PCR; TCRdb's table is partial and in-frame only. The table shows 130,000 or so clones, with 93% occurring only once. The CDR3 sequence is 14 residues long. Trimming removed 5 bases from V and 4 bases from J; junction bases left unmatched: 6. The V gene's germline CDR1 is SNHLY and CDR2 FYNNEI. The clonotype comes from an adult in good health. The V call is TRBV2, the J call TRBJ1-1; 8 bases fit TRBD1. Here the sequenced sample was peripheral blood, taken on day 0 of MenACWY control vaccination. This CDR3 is CASSTDRELTEAFF. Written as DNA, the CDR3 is TGTGCCAGCAGTACGGACAGGGAGCTCACTGAAGCTTTCTTT. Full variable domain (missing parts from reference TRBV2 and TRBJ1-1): EPEVTQTPSHQVTQMGQEVILRCVPISNHLYFYWYRQILGQKVEFLVSFYNNEISEKSEIFDDQFSVERPDGSNFTLKIRSTKLEDSAMYFCASSTDRELTEAFFGQGTRLTVV.